This T cell receptor (beta chain) appears in the sequencing data of a study of blood T cell repertoires in COVID-19. Study context: The United States, Italy and Spain provided the acute and convalescent COVID-19 samples. In each case, the material was cDNA or gDNA derived from T cells, B-cell-depleted T cells, or PBMCs.

The V end was cut by 5 bases, the J end by 0 bases, with 8 bases between. The CDR3 is made up of 15 amino acids. Germline V gives CDR1 SGHAT, CDR2 FQNNGV. As processed by the authors: Amplifying reference gene primers gave estimates of nucleated cell counts. The protocol was immunoSEQ multiplex PCR, while the TCRdb copy is restricted to in-frame clones and leaves out a portion. V and J calls and clone size are copied from that table; D and trimming were computed from the DNA. Of roughly 300,000 clones listed, 65% to 85% are singletons. Seattle enrolled patients during active infection and tracked them longitudinally.

J is TRBJ1-6 and V is TRBV11-2; D uncertain. Specimen: peripheral blood. The sequence was obtained from a human donor with COVID-19, enrolled during active disease. The donor label of this sample is uncertain. The CDR3 region has the DNA TGTGCCAGCAGCATCCGGGGCTCCTATAATTCACCCCTCCACTTT. Translation gives CASSIRGSYNSPLHF.